These T cell receptor beta chains were read from a single sample in a study of blood T cell repertoires in COVID-19. Here immunoSEQ multiplex PCR was the method, and the copy in TCRdb shows in-frame clones only, minus some. Counted here are about 57,000 clones, almost 85% occurring once; the ten biggest clones make up approximately 7.7%. Sequenced: peripheral blood. Receptor source: a woman at least 80 years old with acute or convalescent COVID-19. Each CDR3 is given with its conserved first and last residue.

V	length	J	CDR3
TRBV6-1	13	TRBJ2-3	CASSEGRSDTQYF
TRBV4-1	16	TRBJ2-3	CASSPGLAGGLDTQYF
TRBV5-4	15	TRBJ2-1	CASSGTSGIYNEQFF
TRBV11-2	15	TRBJ2-2	CASRSGGTNTGELFF
TRBV11-2	15	TRBJ1-2	CASSLDSGTVYGYTF
TRBV7-6	15	TRBJ1-3	CASSRQGSQGNTIYF
TRBV9	16	TRBJ2-1	CASSVGDAGLRNEQFF
TRBV11-1	15	TRBJ2-2	CASSPTGGNTGELFF
TRBV18	15	TRBJ2-1	CASSLVVRGVEEQFF
TRBV28	14	TRBJ2-1	CASSFPRGSYEQFF
TRBV12-1	13	TRBJ1-1	CASRWGGNTEAFF
TRBV5-1	15	TRBJ2-3	CASIRGDSSTDTQYF